This T cell receptor beta chain was obtained from a study of blood T cells in healthy people across ages. Across the whole study: About one barcoded beta molecule per two T cells came from capture by template switching.

CDR3 length: 12 amino acids. Germline CDR1 DFQATT, CDR2 SNEGSKA (reference sequence). Each sample yielded at least 6.5 million isolated PBMCs. Study results and limitations: In long-lived donors, naive CD4+ cell counts and diversity exceeded those of aged donors. Roughly linear declines in TCR beta diversity per million T cells occurred with age.

Through a sample-barcoded 5' primer and a J-beta primer mix, a second PCR was run for about 6 to 12 cycles. TCRdb re-derived calls from the 5' RACE reads in MiXCR, one entry per CDR3 protein. The sample consists of around 1.7 million distinct CDR3 sequences, about 30% of them appearing once. This clonotype was observed a few times. Its antigen is not known. The origin of this receptor is a woman in her 30s in good health. The sample was blood. The J gene is TRBJ2-5, the V gene TRBV20-1, with no clear D. The end of the DNA is better explained by TRBJ2-7, so the J call may be wrong. The CDR3 region has the DNA TGCAGTGCTAGAACGGTTGTCTACGAGCAGTACTTC. It is translated as CSARTVVYEQYF.